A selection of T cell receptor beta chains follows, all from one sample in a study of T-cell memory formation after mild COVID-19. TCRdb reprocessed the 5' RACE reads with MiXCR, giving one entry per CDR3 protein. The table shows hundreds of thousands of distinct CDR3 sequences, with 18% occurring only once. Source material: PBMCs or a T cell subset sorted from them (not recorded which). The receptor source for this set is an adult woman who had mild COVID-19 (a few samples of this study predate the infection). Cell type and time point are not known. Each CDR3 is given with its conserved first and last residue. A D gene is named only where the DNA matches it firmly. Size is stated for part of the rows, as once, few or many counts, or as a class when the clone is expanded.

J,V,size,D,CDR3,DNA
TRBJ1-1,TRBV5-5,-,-,CASSLEALGTEAFF,TGTGCCAGCAGCTTGGAAGCTTTGGGCACTGAAGCTTTCTTT
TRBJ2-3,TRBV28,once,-,CASTPSRQNQPQYF,TGTGCCAGCACCCCTAGCAGACAAAATCAGCCCCAGTATTTT
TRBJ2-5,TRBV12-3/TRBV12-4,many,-,CASSLDRVQETQYF,TGTGCCAGCAGTTTAGATCGGGTTCAAGAGACCCAGTACTTC
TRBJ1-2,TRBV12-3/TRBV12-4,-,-,CASNILGGVDGYTF,TGTGCCAGCAACATCCTGGGAGGGGTTGACGGCTACACCTTC
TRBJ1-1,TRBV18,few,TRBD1,CASSQGTGGSNTEAFF,TGTGCCAGCTCACAGGGGACAGGGGGCAGTAACACTGAAGCTTTCTTT
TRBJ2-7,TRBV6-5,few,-,CASSYKRTGYEQYF,TGTGCCAGCAGTTACAAAAGGACGGGCTACGAGCAGTACTTC
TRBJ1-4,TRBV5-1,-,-,CASSLEGRAGANEKLFF,TGCGCCAGCAGCTTGGAAGGCAGGGCCGGGGCTAATGAAAAACTGTTTTTT
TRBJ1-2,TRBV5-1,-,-,CASSLTRSNYGYTF,TGCGCCAGCAGCTTGACCAGGAGCAACTATGGCTACACCTTC
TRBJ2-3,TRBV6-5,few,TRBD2,CASSYLSGRADTQYF,TGTGCCAGCAGTTACCTGAGCGGGAGGGCAGATACGCAGTATTTT
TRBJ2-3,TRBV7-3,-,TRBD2,CASSLAGGPSTQYF,TGTGCCAGCAGCTTAGCGGGAGGGCCGAGTACGCAGTATTTT
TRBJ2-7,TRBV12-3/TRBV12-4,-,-,CASTHPTNSYEQYF,TGTGCCAGCACCCACCCGACAAACTCCTACGAGCAGTACTTC
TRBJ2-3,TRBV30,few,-,CAWGGVAQYF,TGTGCCTGGGGGGGAGTCGCGCAGTATTTT
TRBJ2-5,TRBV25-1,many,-,CASSELGETQYF,TGTGCCAGCAGCGAGCTGGGAGAGACCCAGTACTTC
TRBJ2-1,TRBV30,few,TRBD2,CAGTVGGSENEQFF,TGTGCCGGGACCGTTGGCGGGAGCGAGAATGAGCAGTTCTTC
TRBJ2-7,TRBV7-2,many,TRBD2,CASSLVLAGGSWEQYF,TGTGCCAGCAGCTTAGTCCTAGCGGGGGGAAGTTGGGAGCAGTACTTC
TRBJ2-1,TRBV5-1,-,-,CASSFGQAYNEQFF,TGCGCCAGCAGCTTCGGCCAGGCTTACAATGAGCAGTTCTTC
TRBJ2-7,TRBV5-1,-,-,CASSSQGGEQYF,TGCGCCAGCAGCTCCCAGGGAGGCGAGCAGTACTTC
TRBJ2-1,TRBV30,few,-,CAWSSSSNEQFF,TGTGCCTGGAGTTCTAGCAGCAATGAGCAGTTCTTC
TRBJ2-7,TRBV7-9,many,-,CASSRRSSDEQYF,TGTGCCAGCAGCCGACGGTCGTCGGACGAGCAGTACTTC
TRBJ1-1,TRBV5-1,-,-,CASSLEGRGEDTEAFF,TGCGCCAGCAGCTTGGAGGGACGGGGAGAGGACACTGAAGCTTTCTTT
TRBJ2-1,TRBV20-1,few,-,CRATPTGRSSYNEQFF,TGCAGGGCAACCCCCACAGGGAGAAGCTCCTACAATGAGCAGTTCTTC
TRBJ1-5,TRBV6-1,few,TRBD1,CASRWGQGVNQPQHF,TGTGCCAGCAGGTGGGGACAGGGTGTAAATCAGCCCCAGCATTTT
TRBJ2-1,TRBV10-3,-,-,CAISESEGRVYNEQFF,TGTGCCATCAGTGAGTCGGAGGGCAGGGTCTACAATGAGCAGTTCTTC
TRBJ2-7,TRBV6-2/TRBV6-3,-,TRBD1,CASSYLGTGTEEQYF,TGTGCCAGCAGTTACTTGGGGACAGGGACGGAGGAGCAGTACTTC
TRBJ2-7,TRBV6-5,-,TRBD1,CASSYRVGQGGYEQYF,TGTGCCAGCAGTTACCGAGTCGGACAGGGGGGGTACGAGCAGTACTTC
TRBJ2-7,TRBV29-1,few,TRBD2,CSVVGLASSYEQYF,TGCAGCGTTGTTGGACTAGCGAGCTCCTACGAGCAGTACTTC
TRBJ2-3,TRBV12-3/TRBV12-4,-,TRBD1,CASSLQTGTGHTDTQYF,TGTGCCAGCAGTCTTCAAACGGGGACAGGACACACAGATACGCAGTATTTT